Listed here are 8 T cell receptor beta chains from one sample, sequenced in a study of lymphopenia after photon versus proton radiotherapy. TCRdb keeps only in-frame clones here, not all; method: immunoSEQ multiplex PCR. The repertoire holds 65,000 to 85,000 clones, with under 95% as singletons. Sequencing used peripheral blood, obtained from a patient treated with photon-based radiotherapy. The receptors here all came from a woman in her thirties or forties with cholangiocarcinoma.

V and J are TRBV28 and TRBJ1-1; D unclear. CDR1 MDHEN and CDR2 SYDVKM come from the germline V gene. V lost 3 bases, J lost 1 base, and 6 bases lay in between. The CDR3 runs to 13 residues. CDR3 amino acids: CASSLVGNTEAFF. The CDR3 coding sequence is TGTGCCAGCAGTTTGGTCGGGAACACTGAAGCTTTCTTT.

This chain joins TRBV19 and TRBJ1-4; D perhaps matches TRBD1 (5 bases). The CDR3 covers 15 residues. Trimming cost V 0 bases and J 8 bases, with 13 bases left between them. Germline V gene data show CDR1 as LNHDA and CDR2 as SQIVND (reference sequence). CDR3 protein: CASSIDVRAREKLFF. CDR3 DNA sequence: TGTGCCAGTAGTATAGACGTCAGGGCGAGGGAAAAACTGTTTTTT.

The chain recombines TRBV7-9 with TRBJ1-1; no clear D gene. CDR3 length equals 13 residues. From germline, CDR1 is SEHNR and CDR2 FQNEAQ (reference sequence). The ends were cut back, 5 bases at V and 2 bases at J, with 9 bases in the middle. The CDR3 spells CASSPESNTEAFF. The DNA for the CDR3 is TGTGCCAGCAGCCCAGAGTCCAACACTGAAGCTTTCTTT.

The table lists this clone with a few counts. The J gene is TRBJ2-2, the V gene TRBV11-1; D may match TRBD1 or TRBD2 (5 bases each). V lost 3 bases to trimming and J lost 4 bases, with 9 bases between them. The CDR3 consists of 14 residues. Germline-derived CDR1 and CDR2 are SGHAT and FQDESV (reference sequence). CDR3 nucleotides: TGTGCCAGCAGCTTGAGAGGGGTCACCGGGGAGCTGTTTTTT. It codes for CASSLRGVTGELFF.

V gene TRBV5-4 combines with J gene TRBJ2-3, with 9 bases fitting TRBD2. V lost 1 base to trimming and J lost 4 bases; unmatched junction nucleotides: 7. Looked up from germline, CDR1 is SGHNT and CDR2 is YYREEE (reference sequence). CDR3 size: 16 residues. For the CDR3, the DNA is TGTGCCAGCAGCTTGAAAGCGGGAGGTCGGTCAGATACGCAGTATTTT. Translation: CASSLKAGGRSDTQYF. Combining the CDR3 with reference TRBV5-4 and TRBJ2-3 gives the whole variable domain ETGVTQSPTHLIKTRGQQVTLRCSSQSGHNTVSWYQQALGQGPQFIFQYYREEENGRGNFPPRFSGLQFPNYSSELNVNALELDDSALYLCASSLKAGGRSDTQYFGPGTRLTVL.

The V and J genes are TRBV5-4 and TRBJ1-3; possible D gene TRBD1, 6 bases. CDR3 size: 16 residues. Germline V gives CDR1 SGHNT, CDR2 YYREEE (reference sequence). V dropped 0 bases and J dropped 4 bases, with 14 bases sitting between them. The CDR3: CASSLGPGALGNTIYF. As DNA, the CDR3 is TGTGCCAGCAGCTTGGGTCCAGGGGCCCTCGGAAACACCATATATTTT.

The rearrangement joins TRBV14 to TRBJ1-2; a weak D match, TRBD1 (6 bases). CDR1 and CDR2 (germline): SGHDN, FVKESK. V dropped 5 bases and J dropped 2 bases, with 9 bases sitting between them. The CDR3 runs 13 residues. The CDR3 nucleotides are TGTGCCAGCAGCTACACAGGGAACTATGGCTACACCTTC. It specifies CASSYTGNYGYTF.

This chain's CDR3 is CASSSGQGGTGELFF. Written as DNA, the CDR3 is TGTGCCAGCAGTTCGGGGCAAGGAGGCACCGGGGAGCTGTTTTTT. The chain employs TRBV27 and TRBJ2-2; tentatively, D is TRBD1 or TRBD2 (5 bases each). Germline V lookup: CDR1 MNHEY, CDR2 SMNVEV (reference sequence). This CDR3 has 15 amino acids. V was pared by 4 bases and J by 4 bases, with 13 bases between.